This T cell receptor (beta chain) comes out of a study of blood T cell repertoires in COVID-19. Overall study context: Whether acute or convalescent, the COVID-19 samples came from the United States, Italy and Spain. PBMCs, B-cell-depleted T cells, or T cells provided the cDNA or gDNA that made up the material.

This study enrolled people aged about 18 to 100 from about two dozen US geographic areas. Researchers sorted participants into cohorts using their self-reported clinical history. The V gene's germline CDR1 is LNHDA and CDR2 SQIVND (reference sequence). V was cut by 5 bases and J by 8 bases, with 18 bases left in between. CDR3 size: 14 residues. Sequencing was performed with immunoSEQ multiplex PCR; in TCRdb, only in-frame clones are kept and a portion is missing. The sample includes 250,000 to 300,000 clones, roughly nine tenths of them seen just once. The source of this sequence is a human donor in a cohort exposed to, infected with or recovered from COVID-19 (not recorded which). The donor label of this sample is uncertain. The rearrangement joins TRBV19 to TRBJ1-2; maybe TRBD1 (6 bases). The source material was PBMCs or T cells enriched from blood (not recorded which). CDR3 residues: CASSSNRVLDGYTF. Written as DNA, the CDR3 is TGTGCCAGTAGTTCAAACAGGGTACTCGACGGCTACACCTTC.